A selection of T cell receptor beta chains follows, all from one sample in a study of T cells in tuberculosis. Generated by immunoSEQ multiplex PCR, the TCRdb table keeps only in-frame clones and is missing some. The repertoire has tens of thousands of clones, 70% to 90% of them found once; the top ten carry approximately 5.1%. The sample consisted of PBMCs, taken at tuberculosis diagnosis. The origin of the receptors is an adult with tuberculosis. CDR3s include the opening cysteine and the closing phenylalanine or tryptophan. D genes are given only for firm matches. Clone size appears in some rows only: once, few, many, or a class for an expanded clone.

j_gene,abundance,v_gene,len,d_gene,CDR3nt,CDR3aa
TRBJ1-2,.,TRBV28,14,.,TGTGCCAGCAGTATAGTACAGAGTAACTATGGCTACACCTTC,CASSIVQSNYGYTF
TRBJ2-7,.,TRBV5-4,15,TRBD1,TGTGCCAGCAGCCTTGGGGGGACAGGGCTTTTGGAGCAGTACTTC,CASSLGGTGLLEQYF
TRBJ2-1,.,TRBV2,14,TRBD2,TGTGCCAGCACCTCGGGACTAGCGCTCAATGAGCAGTTCTTC,CASTSGLALNEQFF
TRBJ2-1,.,TRBV19,14,.,TGTGCCACCCGTGCTCCGCGCCGTCTCAATGAGCAGTTCTTC,CATRAPRRLNEQFF
TRBJ1-2,.,TRBV6-7,13,.,TGTGCCAGCAGTCAAACAGGGTCGAGTGGCTACACCTTC,CASSQTGSSGYTF
TRBJ1-3,.,TRBV29-1,15,TRBD1,TGCAGCGTTTCCGCGACAGGGTTCGGCGGAAACACCATATATTTT,CSVSATGFGGNTIYF
TRBJ2-1,.,TRBV4-1,15,TRBD2,TGCGCCAGCAGCCAAGGGCTAGCGGGACAAAGGGAGCAGTTCTTC,CASSQGLAGQREQFF
TRBJ1-4,.,TRBV5-4,14,.,TGTGCCAGCAGCTTGGCCGCGGACTCCGAAAAACTGTTTTTT,CASSLAADSEKLFF
TRBJ2-2,.,TRBV19,15,TRBD1,TGTGCCAGTAGTAGGACAGGGGAAAACACCGGGGAGCTGTTTTTT,CASSRTGENTGELFF
TRBJ2-7,.,TRBV7-6,14,TRBD1,TGTGCCAGCAGCCGGACCGGGACAGGGAACGAGCAGTACTTC,CASSRTGTGNEQYF
TRBJ2-1,.,TRBV2,14,TRBD2,TGTGCCAGCCTTTCGAGCGGGAGGGGGAATGAGCAGTTCTTC,CASLSSGRGNEQFF
TRBJ2-5,.,TRBV2,15,TRBD2,TGTGCCAGCAGCGCCGGGACTAGCGGGAGGGAGACCCAGTACTTC,CASSAGTSGRETQYF
TRBJ2-7,.,TRBV10-3,15,.,TGTGCCATCAGTGAAATAAGGAGGAGCACCTACGAGCAGTACTTC,CAISEIRRSTYEQYF
TRBJ2-1,.,TRBV7-9,16,.,TGTGCCAGCAGCTTAATACAAGCGGGCGGATACAATGAGCAGTTCTTC,CASSLIQAGGYNEQFF
TRBJ1-1,.,TRBV27,12,.,TGTGCCAGCAGGTCCGGACTCACTGAAGCTTTCTTT,CASRSGLTEAFF
TRBJ2-3,.,TRBV6-5,12,TRBD1,TGTGCCAGCAGCACGACAGGGGATACGCAGTATTTT,CASSTTGDTQYF
TRBJ2-3,.,TRBV11-2,15,.,TGTGCCAGCAGCTTAGAGGGAGGCGGGACAGATACGCAGTATTTT,CASSLEGGGTDTQYF
TRBJ2-5,.,TRBV7-2,15,TRBD1,TGTGCCAGCAGCTCGCGGACAGGGTTTCGGGAGACCCAGTACTTC,CASSSRTGFRETQYF
TRBJ2-1,once,TRBV4-3,21,TRBD2,TGCGCCAGCAGCCAACGCATAGCGGGAGGGCCCGACCCGGGATCCTACAATGAGCAGTTCTTC,CASSQRIAGGPDPGSYNEQFF
TRBJ1-1,.,TRBV5-1,13,TRBD1,TGCGCCAGCAGCTTGGGGGACAGGGCCGGATCTTTCTTT,CASSLGDRAGSFF
TRBJ1-5,.,TRBV5-1,15,.,TGCGCCAGCAGCGAGACCGGGACAAAAAATCAGCCCCAGCATTTT,CASSETGTKNQPQHF
TRBJ1-5,.,TRBV5-1,15,.,TGCGCCAGCAGCTTGTATGGACAGCGGAATCAGCCCCAGCATTTT,CASSLYGQRNQPQHF
TRBJ2-1,once,TRBV6-5,14,TRBD1,TGTGCCGTGAGGGGGCGGGCTTCCTACAATGAGCAGTTCTTC,CAVRGRASYNEQFF
TRBJ1-5,.,TRBV2,15,TRBD1,TGTGCCAGCAGTTATTCCAGGGGGCTGGATCAGCCCCAGCATTTT,CASSYSRGLDQPQHF
TRBJ2-1,.,TRBV7-2,14,TRBD2,TGTGCCATTGTGGGACTAGCGGGCCTCAATGAGCAGTTCTTC,CAIVGLAGLNEQFF
TRBJ1-1,.,TRBV9,14,TRBD1,TGTGCCAGCAGCGCGGACAGGGATGGAACTGAAGCTTTCTTT,CASSADRDGTEAFF
TRBJ1-2,.,TRBV5-6,14,TRBD1,TGTGCCAGCAGCAGGGACAGTACTAACTATGGCTACACCTTC,CASSRDSTNYGYTF
TRBJ2-2,.,TRBV27,16,TRBD2,TGTGCCAGCAGTTTACTCGGACTAGGGAACACCGGGGAGCTGTTTTTT,CASSLLGLGNTGELFF
TRBJ1-1,.,TRBV5-4,13,.,TGTGCCAGCAGCAGCCCGACAGGTACGGAAGCTTTCTTT,CASSSPTGTEAFF
TRBJ2-7,.,TRBV28,11,.,TGTGCCAGCAGTTCCTTTCCCGAGCAGTACTTC,CASSSFPEQYF
TRBJ2-1,.,TRBV5-1,15,.,TGCGCCAGCAGCTTGGAAGCAGGGGTAGACAATGAGCAGTTCTTC,CASSLEAGVDNEQFF
TRBJ1-3,.,TRBV7-2,15,.,TGTGCCAGCAGTCTATACCCAGGGGTCGGAAACACCATATATTTT,CASSLYPGVGNTIYF
TRBJ2-1,.,TRBV6-1,13,TRBD2,TGTGCCAGCAGTGATACAGCGGGGGCCGGCCAGTTCTTC,CASSDTAGAGQFF
TRBJ1-2,.,TRBV6-5,15,.,TGTGCCAGCAGTTACTCGCTCAGGGGAGAGTATGGCTACACCTTC,CASSYSLRGEYGYTF
TRBJ1-1,few,TRBV6-6,14,.,TGTGCCAGCAGTAGCAGCCGGGGTCAAACTGAAGCTTTCTTT,CASSSSRGQTEAFF
TRBJ2-3,.,TRBV7-9,15,.,TGTGCCAGCAGCGAGGGCGTATCTAGCACAGATACGCAGTATTTT,CASSEGVSSTDTQYF
TRBJ1-5,.,TRBV4-2,16,TRBD1,TGTGCCAGCAGCCTGAACGACAGGGACGGCAATCAGCCCCAGCATTTT,CASSLNDRDGNQPQHF
TRBJ1-1,.,TRBV4-1,15,TRBD1,TGCGCCAGCAGCCCGAGACAGGGGTCGTACGATGAAGCTTTCTTT,CASSPRQGSYDEAFF
TRBJ2-5,.,TRBV29-1,14,.,TGCAGCGTCTCCCCCGGAAGTAGCGAAGAGACCCAGTACTTC,CSVSPGSSEETQYF
TRBJ2-1,.,TRBV5-4,15,TRBD1,TGTGCCAGCACATTACAGGGGAACTCCTACAATGAGCAGTTCTTC,CASTLQGNSYNEQFF
TRBJ2-7,once,TRBV28,17,.,TGTGCCAGCAGCCAATACTTCATCGGAGGAAGCTCCTACGAGCAGTACTTC,CASSQYFIGGSSYEQYF
TRBJ1-5,once,TRBV2,14,.,TGTGCCAGCAGTGAAGGGGGGCAGAGGCAGCCCCAGCATTTT,CASSEGGQRQPQHF
TRBJ2-3,.,TRBV27,14,.,TGTGCCAGCAGTTTAAAACCATACACCGATACGCAGTATTTT,CASSLKPYTDTQYF
TRBJ2-3,.,TRBV7-2,16,TRBD1,TGTGCCAGCAGCGACGGGACAGGATATAGCACAGATACGCAGTATTTT,CASSDGTGYSTDTQYF
TRBJ2-7,.,TRBV4-3,15,TRBD2,TGCGCCAGCAGCTGGACTAGCGGGAGCTCCTACGAGCAGTACTTC,CASSWTSGSSYEQYF
TRBJ2-7,.,TRBV5-4,13,.,TGTGCCAGCAGCCCCCAGGGTCCCTACGAGCAGTACTTC,CASSPQGPYEQYF
TRBJ1-6,.,TRBV6-5,15,.,TGTGCCAGCAGTTACAGGTCAGGGGCCAGTTCACCCCTCCACTTT,CASSYRSGASSPLHF
TRBJ2-3,.,TRBV9,16,TRBD2,TGTGCCAGCAGCGGAGGACTAAGCGGGACTACAGATACGCAGTATTTT,CASSGGLSGTTDTQYF
TRBJ2-5,.,TRBV9,16,.,TGTGCCAGCAGCGTAGGGGCGTCTAGGGACACAGAGACCCAGTACTTC,CASSVGASRDTETQYF
TRBJ1-2,.,TRBV4-2,16,.,TGTGCCAGCAGCCAAGAGGTCGCCAGTGCTAACTATGGCTACACCTTC,CASSQEVASANYGYTF